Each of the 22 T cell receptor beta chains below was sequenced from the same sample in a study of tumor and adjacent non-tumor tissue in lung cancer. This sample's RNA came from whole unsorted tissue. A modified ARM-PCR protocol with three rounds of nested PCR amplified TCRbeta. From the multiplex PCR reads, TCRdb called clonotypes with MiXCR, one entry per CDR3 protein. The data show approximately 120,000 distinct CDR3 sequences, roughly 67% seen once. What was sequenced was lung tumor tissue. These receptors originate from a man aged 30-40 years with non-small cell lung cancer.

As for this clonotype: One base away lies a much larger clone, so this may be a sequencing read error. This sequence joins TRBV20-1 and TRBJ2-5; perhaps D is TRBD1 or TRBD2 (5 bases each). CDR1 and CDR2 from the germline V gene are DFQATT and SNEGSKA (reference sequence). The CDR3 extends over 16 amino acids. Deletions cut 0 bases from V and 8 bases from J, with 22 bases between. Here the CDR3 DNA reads TGCAGTGCTAGAGAAAAGGTCTGGGACCCCAGAGATACCCAGTACTTC. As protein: CSAREKVWDPRDTQYF.

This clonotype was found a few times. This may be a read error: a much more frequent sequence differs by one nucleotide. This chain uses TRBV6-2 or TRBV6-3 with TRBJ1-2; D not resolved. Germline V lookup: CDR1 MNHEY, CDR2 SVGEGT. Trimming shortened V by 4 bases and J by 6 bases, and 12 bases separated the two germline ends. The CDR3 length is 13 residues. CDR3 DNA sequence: TGTGCCAGCAGTTGCTCCGGGGTAGATGGCTACACCTTC. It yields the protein CASSCSGVDGYTF.

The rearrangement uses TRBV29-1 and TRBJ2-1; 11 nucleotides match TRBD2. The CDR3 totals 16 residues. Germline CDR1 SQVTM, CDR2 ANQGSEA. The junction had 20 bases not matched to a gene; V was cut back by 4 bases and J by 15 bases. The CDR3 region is CSVGPSGGSSYNVLFF. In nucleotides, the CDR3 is TGCAGCGTTGGGCCTAGCGGGGGGTCCTCCTACAATGTGCTGTTCTTC.

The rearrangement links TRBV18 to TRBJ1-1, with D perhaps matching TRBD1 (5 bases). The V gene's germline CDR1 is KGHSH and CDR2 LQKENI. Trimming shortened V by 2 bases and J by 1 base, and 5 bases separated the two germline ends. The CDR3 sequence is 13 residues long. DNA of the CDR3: TGTGCCAGCTCACCAGGGGCGAACACTGAAGCTTTCTTT. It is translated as CASSPGANTEAFF.

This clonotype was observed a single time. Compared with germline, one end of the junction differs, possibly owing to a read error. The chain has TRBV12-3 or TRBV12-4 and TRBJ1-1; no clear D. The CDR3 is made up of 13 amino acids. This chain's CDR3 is CVSSSWVYTEAFF. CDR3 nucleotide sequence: TGTGTCAGCAGCTCATGGGTGTACACTGAAGCTTTCTTT.

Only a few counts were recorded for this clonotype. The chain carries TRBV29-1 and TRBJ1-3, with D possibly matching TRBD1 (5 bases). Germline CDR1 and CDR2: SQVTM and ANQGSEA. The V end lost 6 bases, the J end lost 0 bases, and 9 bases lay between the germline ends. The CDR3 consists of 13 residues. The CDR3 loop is CSVVDSSGNTIYF. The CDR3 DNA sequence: TGCAGCGTCGTCGACAGCTCTGGAAACACCATATATTTT.

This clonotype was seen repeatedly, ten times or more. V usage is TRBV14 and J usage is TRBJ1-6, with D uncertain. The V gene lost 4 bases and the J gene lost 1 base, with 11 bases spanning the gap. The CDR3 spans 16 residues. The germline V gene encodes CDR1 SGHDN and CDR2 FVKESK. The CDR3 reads CASSPRLFSYNSPLHF. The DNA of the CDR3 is TGTGCCAGCAGCCCTCGTCTATTTTCCTATAATTCACCCCTCCACTTT. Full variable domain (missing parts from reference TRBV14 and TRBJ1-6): EAGVTQFPSHSVIEKGQTVTLRCDPISGHDNLYWYRRVMGKEIKFLLHFVKESKQDESGMPNNRFLAERTGGTYSTLKVQPAELEDSGVYFCASSPRLFSYNSPLHFGNGTRLTVT.

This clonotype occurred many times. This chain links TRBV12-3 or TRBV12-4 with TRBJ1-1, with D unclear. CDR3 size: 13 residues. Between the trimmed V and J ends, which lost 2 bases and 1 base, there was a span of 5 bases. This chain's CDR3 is CASSLRGNTEAFF. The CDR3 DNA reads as TGTGCCAGCAGTTTACGAGGGAACACTGAAGCTTTCTTT.

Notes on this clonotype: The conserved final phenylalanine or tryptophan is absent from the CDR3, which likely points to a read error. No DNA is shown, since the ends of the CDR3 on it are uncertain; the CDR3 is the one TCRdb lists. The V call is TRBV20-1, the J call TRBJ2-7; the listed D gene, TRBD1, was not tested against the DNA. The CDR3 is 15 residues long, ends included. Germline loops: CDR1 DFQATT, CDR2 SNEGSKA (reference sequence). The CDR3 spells CRALRHEQGHYEQYY.

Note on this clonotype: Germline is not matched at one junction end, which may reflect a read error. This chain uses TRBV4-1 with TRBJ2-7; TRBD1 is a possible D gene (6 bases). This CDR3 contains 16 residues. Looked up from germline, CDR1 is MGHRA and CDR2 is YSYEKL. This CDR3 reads CASSQDETGQIYEQCF. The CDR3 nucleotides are TGCGCCAGCAGTCAAGACGAGACAGGACAGATCTACGAGCAGTGCTTC.

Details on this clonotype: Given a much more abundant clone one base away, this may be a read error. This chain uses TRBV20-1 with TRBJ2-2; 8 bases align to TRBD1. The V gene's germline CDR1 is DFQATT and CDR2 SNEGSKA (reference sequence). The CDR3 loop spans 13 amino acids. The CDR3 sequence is CSARDREAGQLFF. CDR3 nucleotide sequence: TGCAGTGCTAGGGACAGGGAAGCCGGGCAGCTGTTTTTT.

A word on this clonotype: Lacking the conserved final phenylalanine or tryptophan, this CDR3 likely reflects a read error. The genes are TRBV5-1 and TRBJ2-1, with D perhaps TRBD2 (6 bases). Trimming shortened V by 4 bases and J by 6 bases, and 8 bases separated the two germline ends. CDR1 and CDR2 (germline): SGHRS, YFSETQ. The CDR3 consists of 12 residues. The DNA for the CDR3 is TGCGCCAGCAGCCTGGAGGGCAATGAGCAGTTCTCC. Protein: CASSLEGNEQFS.

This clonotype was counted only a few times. CDR3 DNA: TGTGCCTGGAGTCCACAACGGGGGCTCTCTGGCTACACCTTC. This sequence encodes CAWSPQRGLSGYTF. The V call is TRBV30, the J call TRBJ1-2; D is possibly TRBD1 (6 bases). CDR1 and CDR2 (germline): GTSNPN, SVGIG (reference sequence). The CDR3 runs to 14 residues. Trimming shortened V by 2 bases and J by 7 bases, and 17 bases separated the two germline ends.

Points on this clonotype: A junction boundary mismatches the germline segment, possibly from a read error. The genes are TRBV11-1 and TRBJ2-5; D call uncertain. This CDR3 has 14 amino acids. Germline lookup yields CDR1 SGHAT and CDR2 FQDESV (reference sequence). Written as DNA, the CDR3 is TGTGCCAGCAGCTTCGACATGTACCAAGAGACCCAATACTTT. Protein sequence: CASSFDMYQETQYF. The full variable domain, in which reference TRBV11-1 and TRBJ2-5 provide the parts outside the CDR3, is EAEVAQSPRYKITEKSQAVAFWCDPISGHATLYWYRQILGQGPELLVQFQDESVVDDSQLPKDRFSAERLKGVDSTLKIQPAELGDSAMYLCASSFDMYQETQYFGPGTRLLVL.

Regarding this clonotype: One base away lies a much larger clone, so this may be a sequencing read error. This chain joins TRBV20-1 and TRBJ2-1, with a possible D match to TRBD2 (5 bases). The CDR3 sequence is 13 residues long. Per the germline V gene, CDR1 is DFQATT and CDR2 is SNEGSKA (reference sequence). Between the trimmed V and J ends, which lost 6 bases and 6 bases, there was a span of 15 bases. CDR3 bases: TGCAGTGCGATACAACTAGGGCTCAATGAGCAGTTCTTC. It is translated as CSAIQLGLNEQFF.

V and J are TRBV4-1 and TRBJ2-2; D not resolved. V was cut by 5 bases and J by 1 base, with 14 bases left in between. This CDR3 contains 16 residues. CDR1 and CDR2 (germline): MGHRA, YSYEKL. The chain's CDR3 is CASSSHPGWNTGELFF. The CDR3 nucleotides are TGCGCCAGCAGCTCCCACCCGGGCTGGAACACCGGGGAGCTGTTTTTT.

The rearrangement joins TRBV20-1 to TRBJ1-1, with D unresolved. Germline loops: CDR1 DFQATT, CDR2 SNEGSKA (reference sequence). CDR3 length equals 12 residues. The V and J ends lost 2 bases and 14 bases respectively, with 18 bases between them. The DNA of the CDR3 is TGCAGTGCTAGACGGACGTACTCAGAAGTCTTCTTT. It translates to CSARRTYSEVFF.

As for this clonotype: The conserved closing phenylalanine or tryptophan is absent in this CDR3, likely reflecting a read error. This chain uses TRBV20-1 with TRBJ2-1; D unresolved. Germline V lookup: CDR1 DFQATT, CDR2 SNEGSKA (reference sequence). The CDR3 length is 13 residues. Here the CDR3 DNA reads TGCAGTGCTAGAGATGGTCTCTCGAATGTGCAGTTCCTC. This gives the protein CSARDGLSNVQFL.

The CDR3 protein is CASSQVGTPFSNQPQHF. CDR3 DNA: TGCGCCAGCAGCCAAGTTGGCACCCCCTTTAGCAATCAGCCCCAGCATTTT. The J gene is TRBJ1-5, the V gene TRBV4-1; D is unresolved. This CDR3 region has 17 residues. CDR1 is MGHRA, CDR2 YSYEKL, per germline. Trimming left V 1 base short and J 0 bases short, with 13 bases between.

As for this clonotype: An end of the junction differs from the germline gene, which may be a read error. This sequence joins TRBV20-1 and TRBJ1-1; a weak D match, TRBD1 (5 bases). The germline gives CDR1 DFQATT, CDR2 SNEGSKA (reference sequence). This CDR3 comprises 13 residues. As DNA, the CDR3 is TGCAATGCTAGTCCCGGGACTAACACTGAAGCTTTCTTT. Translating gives CNASPGTNTEAFF.

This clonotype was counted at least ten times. Here the CDR3 reads CASSEIDSDEQYF. In DNA, the CDR3 is TGTGCCAGCAGTGAAATAGACAGCGACGAGCAGTACTTC. The V and J genes are TRBV6-1 and TRBJ2-7; perhaps TRBD1 as D (5 bases). Germline V gene data show CDR1 as MNHNS and CDR2 as SASEGT. Trimming took 2 bases from V and 5 from J, leaving 10 bases between them. This CDR3 spans 13 amino acids.

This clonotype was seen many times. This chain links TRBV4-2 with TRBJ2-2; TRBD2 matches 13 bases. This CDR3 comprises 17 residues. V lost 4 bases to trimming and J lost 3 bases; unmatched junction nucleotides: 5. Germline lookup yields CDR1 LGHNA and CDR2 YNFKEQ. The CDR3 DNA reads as TGTGCCAGCAGCCTGGGACTAGCGGGGATACACACCGGGGAGCTGTTTTTT. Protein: CASSLGLAGIHTGELFF.